This TCR beta chain derives from a study of human T cells and chemical hapten exposure. Study-wide background: Patients were given diphenylcyclopropenone on the scalp weekly across the approximately 25-week study. Patch tests containing 0.01% DPC, applied to the upper back, were read at 6 days.

This CDR3 is 10 amino acids long. V was clipped by 8 bases and J by 12 bases, with 15 bases between them. Germline V gives CDR1 SGHRS, CDR2 YFSETQ. TCRdb re-called the RACE reads with MiXCR, one entry per CDR3 protein. The profile shows around 200,000 distinct CDR3 sequences, almost 30% of them singletons. This clonotype was counted at least ten times. Noted time point: pre-sensitization, week 0. Treatment in this sample: therapeutic diphenylcyclopropenone sensitization with weekly scalp DPC. Every donor had alopecia and was 18 to 70 years old; all were suitable for DPC. Sequenced material: whole blood, taken in connection with sensitization to the hapten diphenylcyclopropenone (DPC). V usage is TRBV5-1 and J usage is TRBJ2-7; D may be TRBD1 or TRBD2 (5 bases each). The sequence was collected from a woman under 40 with alopecia areata. Some clones in this sample may be carry-over from other donors' samples. This CDR3 reads CARRGPSVYF. In DNA form, the CDR3 reads TGCGCCAGAAGGGGACCTTCGGTGTACTTC.